The 11 T cell receptor beta chains in this list originate from one sample, sequenced in a study of shared clonotypes between healthy human individuals. Assay: immunoSEQ multiplex PCR; the TCRdb copy retains only in-frame clones and omits some. The table has 950,000 to 1,300,000 clones, approximately 68% seen once. Source material: memory CD4+ T cells sorted from blood. The subset denotes: CD45RA-negative fraction. The receptors originated from a man younger than 30 in good health.

The rearrangement links TRBV7-2 to TRBJ1-2, with 10 nucleotides matching TRBD1. This CDR3 spans 15 amino acids. Germline CDR1 SGHTA, CDR2 FQGNSA. With V trimmed by 9 bases and J by 2 bases, 9 bases remained unmatched. In DNA form, the CDR3 reads TGTGCCAGTCCGAGCCCGGACAGGGGGAACTATGGCTACACCTTC. The encoded protein is CASPSPDRGNYGYTF.

This rearrangement joins TRBV30 to TRBJ1-2; possibly TRBD1 for D (5 bases). The V gene lost 1 base and the J gene lost 8 bases, with 8 bases spanning the gap. Looked up from germline, CDR1 is GTSNPN and CDR2 is SVGIG (reference sequence). CDR3 length equals 11 residues. DNA for the CDR3: TGTGCCTGGAGTGACAGGCCGGGCTACACCTTC. Translation gives CAWSDRPGYTF. Combining the CDR3 with reference TRBV30 and TRBJ1-2 gives the whole variable domain SQTIHQWPATLVQPVGSPLSLECTVEGTSNPNLYWYRQAAGRGLQLLFYSVGIGQISSEVPQNLSASRPQDRQFILSSKKLLLSDSGFYLCAWSDRPGYTFGSGTRLTVV.

The J gene is TRBJ1-1, the V gene TRBV27; D possibly corresponds to TRBD1 (5 bases). Germline values: CDR1 MNHEY, CDR2 SMNVEV (reference sequence). Trimming stripped 5 bases from V and 11 bases from J, with 21 bases between. CDR3 length equals 14 residues. The CDR3 nucleotides read TGTGCCAGCAGTCGGGGGGAAGGCTCCACGGGTGCTTTCTTT. Translation gives CASSRGEGSTGAFF.

Points on this clone: Other DNA sequences in this sample translate to the same CDR3. This sequence joins TRBV10-3 and TRBJ2-3, with D unresolved. Trimming removed 5 bases at V and 0 bases at J, with 3 bases between. Germline V gene lookup returns CDR1 ENHRY and CDR2 SYGVKD. The CDR3 contains 12 residues. The CDR3 loop is CAISRSTDTQYF. The CDR3 DNA sequence: TGTGCCATCAGTCGTAGCACAGATACGCAGTATTTT.

V and J are TRBV19 and TRBJ1-6; D is uncertain. The CDR3 sequence is 13 residues long. V was shortened by 3 bases and J by 10 bases, with 10 bases between the two germline ends. Germline V gene lookup returns CDR1 LNHDA and CDR2 SQIVND (reference sequence). CDR3 coding DNA: TGTGCCAGTAGTATCGCGGGCGGCTCACCCCTCCACTTT. Protein product: CASSIAGGSPLHF.

Regarding this clone: A much larger clone is a single base away; this may be a read error. The chain uses TRBV19 and TRBJ2-7; D uncertain. The CDR3 runs 11 residues. Germline V gene sequence: CDR1 LNHDA, CDR2 SQIVND (reference sequence). The V end was cut by 5 bases, the J end by 4 bases, with 6 bases between. The CDR3, as DNA: TGTGCCAGTAGTCCGGGTTACGAGCAGTACTTC. It encodes CASSPGYEQYF.

The chain links TRBV5-6 to TRBJ2-4; D call uncertain. CDR3 length: 13 amino acids. The germline CDR1 and CDR2 sequences are SGHDT and YYEEEE. V was cut by 0 bases and J by 3 bases, with 4 bases left in between. The CDR3 region has the DNA TGTGCCAGCAGCTTGGACTACAAAAACATTCAGTACTTC. It encodes CASSLDYKNIQYF.

The chain is built from TRBV6-1 and TRBJ1-5; maybe TRBD1 (6 bases). Trimming removed 8 bases at V and 4 bases at J, with 12 bases between. CDR1 and CDR2 (germline): MNHNS, SASEGT. The CDR3 spans 13 residues. DNA of the CDR3: TGTGCCAGCCGCTTCACAGGGAATCAGCCCCAGCATTTT. Translated: CASRFTGNQPQHF.

The table lists this clone with a count of one. The chain carries TRBV5-6 and TRBJ2-1, with TRBD2 matching 11 bases. Germline CDR1 SGHDT, CDR2 YYEEEE. After removal of 1 base from V and 6 bases from J, the junction contained 6 bases not matched to a gene. CDR3 length: 16 amino acids. In nucleotides, the CDR3 is TGTGCCAGCAGCTTGTTCCTAGCGGGAGGAACCAATGAGCAGTTCTTC. This sequence encodes CASSLFLAGGTNEQFF. Full variable domain (remainder filled in from reference TRBV5-6 and TRBJ2-1): DAGVTQSPTHLIKTRGQQVTLRCSPKSGHDTVSWYQQALGQGPQFIFQYYEEEERQRGNFPDRFSGHQFPNYSSELNVNALLLGDSALYLCASSLFLAGGTNEQFFGPGTRLTVL.

This clone was detected once. The chain combines TRBV18 with TRBJ2-1; 10 nucleotides line up with TRBD2. The V segment lost 6 bases and the J segment 6 bases; nucleotides outside the gene matches: 8. Germline CDR1 is KGHSH and CDR2 is LQKENI. CDR3 length: 15 residues. The chain's CDR3 is CASSRSLAGLNEQFF. CDR3 bases: TGTGCCAGCTCGCGCTCACTAGCGGGGCTCAATGAGCAGTTCTTC.

The chain is built from TRBV6-1 and TRBJ2-5; D may correspond to TRBD1 or TRBD2 (6 bases each). This CDR3 has 15 residues. The V and J ends lost 6 bases and 4 bases respectively, with 18 bases between them. Per germline, CDR1 MNHNS and CDR2 SASEGT. The CDR3 nucleotides are TGTGCCAGCAGCCGCAGTGGGGGGCAGGCAGAGACCCAGTACTTC. Translating it yields CASSRSGGQAETQYF.